This is a list of T cell receptor beta chains from one sample in a study of blood T cell repertoires in COVID-19. TCRdb keeps only in-frame clones here, not all; method: immunoSEQ multiplex PCR. This sample carries 84,000 or so clones, about 74% of them seen once, and the ten largest clones take around 50%. The sequenced sample consisted of peripheral blood. All receptors come from a human donor in a cohort sampled during active COVID-19. Each CDR3 is given with its conserved first and last residue. A D gene is named only where the DNA matches it firmly. For some rows the clone size is stated as once, few or many, or as a class when expanded; others skip it.

D gene	V gene	J gene	clone size	CDR3 DNA	CDR3 protein
-	TRBV7-2	TRBJ1-6	-	TGTGCCAGCAGCTTAGAGCCGGGGGCGGGGGGGTCACCCCTCCACTTT	CASSLEPGAGGSPLHF
-	TRBV7-2	TRBJ2-1	-	TGTGCCAGCAGCTTACGAGTCGCGGATGAGCAGTTCTTC	CASSLRVADEQFF
-	TRBV7-9	TRBJ1-3	-	TGTGCCAGCAGCTACTCCTCTGGAAACACCATATATTTT	CASSYSSGNTIYF
TRBD1	TRBV4-1	TRBJ2-2	once	TGCGCCAGCAGCCAAGATCGTTTTCCTTCCACAGGGGCCGGGGAGCTGTTTTTT	CASSQDRFPSTGAGELFF
-	TRBV6-1	TRBJ2-4	-	TGTGCCAGCAGTGATTTTGAGGAGGGAAACATTCAGTACTTC	CASSDFEEGNIQYF
-	TRBV19	TRBJ2-7	-	TGTGCCAGTAGTAGTCGTGAAAGGAGCTCCTACGAGCAGTACTTC	CASSSRERSSYEQYF
TRBD2	TRBV5-1	TRBJ2-3	-	TGCGCCAGCAGCTTGTGGGCAGGGAGGGGCGCAGATACGCAGTATTTT	CASSLWAGRGADTQYF
-	TRBV20-1	TRBJ2-5	-	TGCAGCCGGGCTCAGGGAGAGACCCAGTACTTC	CSRAQGETQYF
TRBD2	TRBV5-1	TRBJ2-7	-	TGCGCCAGCAGCTTGGCGGCACTAGCGGGAGGCGACGAGCAGTACTTC	CASSLAALAGGDEQYF
TRBD2	TRBV11-2	TRBJ2-1	-	TGTGCCAGCAGCACCCGGACTAGCGGGAGTGAGCAGTTCTTC	CASSTRTSGSEQFF
TRBD2	TRBV24-1	TRBJ2-6	-	TGTGCCACCAGTTCCGGGGGAGCTAGCGGGAGTTCTGGGGCCAACGTCCTGACTTTC	CATSSGGASGSSGANVLTF